These 25 T cell receptor beta chains were sequenced from one sample in a study of OX40 agonist ivuxolimab in advanced cancers. Profiled with immunoSEQ multiplex PCR; TCRdb holds only in-frame clones, not every one. This table holds around 62,000 clones, around 80% found once. The material was CD4+ or CD8+ T cells sorted from blood, obtained in a trial of the OX40 agonist ivuxolimab. These receptors were obtained from an adult with an advanced solid tumor such as melanoma, head and neck, liver or kidney cancer.

This chain uses TRBV11-2 with TRBJ2-2; D is ambiguous. Germline-derived CDR1 and CDR2 are SGHAT and FQNNGV. CDR3 length: 19 amino acids. Trimming removed 2 bases at V and 0 bases at J, with 19 bases between. This CDR3 is CASSLIAGRQSSNTGELFF. The CDR3 coding sequence is TGTGCCAGCAGCTTAATCGCTGGACGGCAATCTTCGAACACCGGGGAGCTGTTTTTT. The full variable domain, completed using reference TRBV11-2 and TRBJ2-2, is EAGVAQSPRYKIIEKRQSVAFWCNPISGHATLYWYQQILGQGPKLLIQFQNNGVVDDSQLPKDRFSAERLKGVDSTLKIQPAKLEDSAVYLCASSLIAGRQSSNTGELFFGEGSRLTVL.

The rearrangement joins TRBV7-8 to TRBJ1-5; D ambiguous. The CDR3 contains 15 residues. V shed 1 base and J shed 1 base, with 8 bases lying between them. Germline CDR1 reads SGHVS; CDR2 reads FQNEAQ. CDR3 in amino acids: CASSLVSDSNQPQHF. In nucleotides, the CDR3 is TGTGCCAGCAGCTTAGTTTCGGACAGCAATCAGCCCCAGCATTTT.

The V call is TRBV7-2, the J call TRBJ2-3; 10 bases map to TRBD2. The CDR3 runs to 16 residues. The V segment lost 4 bases and the J segment 1 base; nucleotides outside the gene matches: 5. Germline lookup yields CDR1 SGHTA and CDR2 FQGNSA. This chain's CDR3 is CASSSRAGGGTDTQYF. The CDR3 nucleotides read TGTGCCAGCAGCTCAAGAGCGGGGGGGGGCACAGATACGCAGTATTTT.

The CDR3 sequence: CASSDTGQVPTEAFF. CDR3 DNA: TGTGCCAGCAGCGACACCGGACAGGTCCCCACTGAAGCTTTCTTT. J is TRBJ1-1 and V is TRBV9; 7 bases line up with TRBD1. This CDR3 contains 15 residues. V lost 3 bases to trimming and J lost 4 bases; unmatched junction nucleotides: 9. CDR1 and CDR2 (germline): SGDLS, YYNGEE.

The chain is built from TRBV7-9 and TRBJ1-6; 7 bases are a match to TRBD1. The CDR3 spans 14 residues. Germline V gene lookup returns CDR1 SEHNR and CDR2 FQNEAQ (reference sequence). J gave up 8 bases and V 6 bases, and 7 bases lay outside the gene matches. CDR3 nucleotide sequence: TGTGCCAGCAGACGACAGGGAGGGGATTCACCCCTCCACTTT. Its protein product is CASRRQGGDSPLHF.

This chain uses TRBV11-1 with TRBJ2-3, with D unresolved. The germline gives CDR1 SGHAT, CDR2 FQDESV (reference sequence). Trimming removed 4 bases at V and 5 bases at J, with 7 bases between. The CDR3 length is 12 residues. The CDR3 loop reads CASSSRLDTQYF. DNA of the CDR3: TGTGCCAGCAGCTCCCGGTTAGATACGCAGTATTTT.

This clone came up a few times. The chain links TRBV27 to TRBJ1-6; D is unclear. CDR1 is MNHEY, CDR2 SMNVEV, per germline (reference sequence). The V end was cut by 3 bases, the J end by 0 bases, with 3 bases between. This CDR3 region has 14 residues. CDR3 in DNA: TGTGCCAGCAGTTTCAGCTCCTATAATTCACCCCTCCACTTT. Translated: CASSFSSYNSPLHF.

The chain has TRBV5-4 and TRBJ2-1, with 8 bases that match TRBD1. Germline V CDR1 and CDR2: SGHNT, YYREEE (reference sequence). This CDR3 region has 15 residues. J was trimmed by 7 bases and V by 1 base; bases with no gene match: 7. The CDR3 reads CASSLRTGTGNEQFF. The CDR3 DNA sequence: TGTGCCAGCAGCTTGCGGACAGGGACTGGGAATGAGCAGTTCTTC.

The rearrangement uses TRBV9 and TRBJ2-3; D unclear. The CDR3 runs 14 residues. Germline CDR1 is SGDLS and CDR2 is YYNGEE. The V gene lost 1 base and the J gene lost 4 bases, with 10 bases spanning the gap. CDR3 in DNA: TGTGCCAGCAGCGTACGTCCACGCGCAGATACGCAGTATTTT. It yields the protein CASSVRPRADTQYF.

The chain uses TRBV19 and TRBJ1-6; D is perhaps TRBD1 (6 bases). The CDR3 is made up of 17 amino acids. CDR1 is LNHDA and CDR2 is SQIVND in the germline V gene (reference sequence). The ends were cut back, 3 bases at V and 7 bases at J, with 19 bases in the middle. The CDR3 DNA follows: TGTGCCAGTAGTATCTGGGGGGGGCCGCCGGCCAATTCACCCCTCCACTTT. This codes for CASSIWGGPPANSPLHF.

The V call is TRBV2, the J call TRBJ1-2; TRBD1 aligns across 7 bases. CDR1 and CDR2 from the germline V gene are SNHLY and FYNNEI. V lost 7 bases, J lost 3 bases, and 11 bases stayed unmatched. The CDR3 covers 15 residues. The CDR3 spells CASKLRGGPDYGYTF. The CDR3, as DNA: TGTGCCAGCAAACTACGAGGGGGCCCGGACTATGGCTACACCTTC.

The V gene is TRBV9, the J gene TRBJ2-1, with D hard to call. This CDR3 comprises 14 residues. The V and J ends lost 0 bases and 8 bases respectively, with 12 bases between them. Germline V gene lookup returns CDR1 SGDLS and CDR2 YYNGEE. The CDR3 loop is CASSVAYGGYEQFF. DNA for the CDR3: TGTGCCAGCAGCGTAGCTTATGGTGGATATGAGCAGTTCTTC. The variable domain in full, completed from reference TRBV9 and TRBJ2-1, reads DSGVTQTPKHLITATGQRVTLRCSPRSGDLSVYWYQQSLDQGLQFLIQYYNGEERAKGNILERFSAQQFPDLHSELNLSSLELGDSALYFCASSVAYGGYEQFFGPGTRLTVL.

CDR3 DNA: TGTGCCAGCTCCCAGGACAGGACGCAGCCCCAGCATTTT. Translated, it gives CASSQDRTQPQHF. The J gene is TRBJ1-5, the V gene TRBV7-2, with 7 bases fitting TRBD1. Looked up from germline, CDR1 is SGHTA and CDR2 is FQGNSA. V dropped 8 bases and J dropped 7; count of bases not matched to a gene: 8. The CDR3 length is 13 residues.

This rearrangement joins TRBV12-5 to TRBJ2-2, with 9 bases identical to TRBD1. This CDR3 is 15 amino acids long. V shed 6 bases and J 1 base; nucleotides not matched to a gene: 3. Germline V gene sequence: CDR1 LGHNT, CDR2 FRNRAP. CDR3 nucleotides: TGTGCTAGTGGCCGGGACAGGGTGAACACCGGGGAGCTGTTTTTT. Its protein is CASGRDRVNTGELFF.

This chain connects TRBV4-3 to TRBJ1-2; D unresolved. The CDR3 is 15 amino acids. Between the trimmed V and J ends, which lost 4 bases and 1 base, there was a span of 13 bases. The germline V gene has CDR1 LGHNA and CDR2 YSLEER. The CDR3: CASSPHGRSNYGYTF. Here the CDR3 DNA reads TGCGCCAGCAGCCCGCACGGCAGAAGTAACTATGGCTACACCTTC.

This clone has only a few counts. This chain uses TRBV10-3 with TRBJ2-7, with D maybe TRBD2 (5 bases). Germline CDR1 is ENHRY and CDR2 is SYGVKD. The V and J ends lost 2 bases and 2 bases respectively, with 13 bases between them. The CDR3 consists of 15 residues. CDR3 in amino acids: CAISERLGGPYEQYF. Written as DNA, the CDR3 is TGTGCCATCAGTGAGAGATTAGGAGGTCCCTACGAGCAGTACTTC.

This chain joins TRBV7-8 and TRBJ1-1; no firm D call. The germline V and J ends were trimmed by 6 bases and 7 bases, with 9 bases remaining between them. CDR3 length equals 11 residues. Germline assignment: CDR1 SGHVS and CDR2 FQNEAQ. CDR3: CASRKESEAFF. The CDR3 bases are TGTGCCAGCAGAAAAGAGAGTGAAGCTTTCTTT.

The chain links TRBV27 to TRBJ2-3, with 7 bases aligning to TRBD2. The CDR3 spans 15 residues. The germline gives CDR1 MNHEY, CDR2 SMNVEV (reference sequence). V shed 3 bases, J shed 4 bases, and the junction held 7 bases outside the gene matches. The CDR3 DNA follows: TGTGCCAGCAGTTTTGGGCGGGGGAGGGCAGATACGCAGTATTTT. Its protein is CASSFGRGRADTQYF.

This clone appeared once. The chain employs TRBV19 and TRBJ1-1; 12 bases are shared with TRBD1. Germline trimming cut 4 bases from V and 0 bases from J; bases unmatched to any gene: 3. This CDR3 is 16 amino acids long. The germline V gene encodes CDR1 LNHDA and CDR2 SQIVND (reference sequence). The CDR3 DNA sequence: TGTGCCAGTAGTAGACGGGACAGGGGGCTGAACACTGAAGCTTTCTTT. It translates to CASSRRDRGLNTEAFF. Full variable domain (missing parts from reference TRBV19 and TRBJ1-1): DGGITQSPKYLFRKEGQNVTLSCEQNLNHDAMYWYRQDPGQGLRLIYYSQIVNDFQKGDIAEGYSVSREKKESFPLTVTSAQKNPTAFYLCASSRRDRGLNTEAFFGQGTRLTVV.

This chain joins TRBV11-2 and TRBJ1-3; D not certain. The CDR3 totals 13 residues. The germline V gene has CDR1 SGHAT and CDR2 FQNNGV. The V gene lost 5 bases and the J gene lost 4 bases, with 9 bases spanning the gap. The CDR3 sequence: CASSEQWGNTIYF. The CDR3 nucleotides are TGTGCCAGCAGCGAACAGTGGGGAAACACCATATATTTT.

CDR3 protein: CASSQAGTGGARGYTF. DNA for the CDR3: TGCGCCAGCAGCCAAGCCGGGACAGGGGGCGCTCGGGGCTACACCTTC. V is TRBV4-3 and J is TRBJ1-2, with 12 bases matching TRBD1. V trimming: 1 base; J trimming: 8 bases; junction bases outside the gene matches: 8. CDR3 length equals 16 residues. The V gene's germline CDR1 is LGHNA and CDR2 YSLEER.

The chain employs TRBV4-2 and TRBJ1-4; no definite D call. The germline V gene encodes CDR1 LGHNA and CDR2 YNFKEQ. This CDR3 has 16 residues. V lost 1 base and J lost 8, with 17 bases in between. The chain's CDR3 is CASSQVRTSGREKLFF. DNA of the CDR3: TGTGCCAGCAGCCAAGTTAGGACCTCCGGTAGGGAAAAACTGTTTTTT.

The chain links TRBV5-6 to TRBJ1-3; D remains unclear. The CDR3 spans 16 residues. The ends were cut back, 0 bases at V and 0 bases at J, with 10 bases in the middle. Germline V gene lookup returns CDR1 SGHDT and CDR2 YYEEEE. The CDR3 DNA reads TGTGCCAGCAGCTTGGGGTGGCAGAGCTCTGGAAACACCATATATTTT. Its protein product is CASSLGWQSSGNTIYF.

This chain links TRBV7-2 with TRBJ2-5, with TRBD1 matching over 11 bases. Looked up from germline, CDR1 is SGHTA and CDR2 is FQGNSA. V was clipped by 5 bases and J by 2 bases; unmatched bases: 7. The CDR3 covers 16 residues. DNA of the CDR3: TGTGCCAGCAGCCCCGTGGGACAGGGGGGGCAAGAGACCCAGTACTTC. Its translation is CASSPVGQGGQETQYF.

The V call is TRBV19, the J call TRBJ1-2; D ambiguous. V dropped 5 bases and J dropped 3 bases, with 10 bases sitting between them. CDR1 is LNHDA and CDR2 is SQIVND in the germline V gene (reference sequence). The CDR3 has 13 residues. In DNA form, the CDR3 reads TGTGCCAGTAGTGGGTCCGGATACTATGGCTACACCTTC. Its protein is CASSGSGYYGYTF.